The 12 T cell receptor beta chains reported below all come from one sample, sequenced in a study of CD8 T cells in ankylosing spondylitis. TCRdb called the 5' RACE reads again in MiXCR, with one record for every CDR3 protein. The profile shows about 330,000 distinct CDR3 sequences, approximately 8% of them singletons. Whole-study results and caveats: A TCR beta motif made of 7 to 9 highly homologous variants seemed typical of ankylosing spondylitis blood.

Their antigens are not known. Sequencing was performed on blood, either unsorted or a sorted T cell fraction (not recorded which). These receptors were collected from a male donor with ankylosing spondylitis.

This clonotype showed up just a few times. V gene TRBV20-1 combines with J gene TRBJ2-3, with D maybe TRBD1 (5 bases). V lost 3 bases, J lost 10 bases, and 8 bases lay in between. This CDR3 is 10 amino acids long. In germline, CDR1 is DFQATT, CDR2 SNEGSKA (reference sequence). CDR3 residues: CSASSRAQYF. The CDR3, as DNA: TGCAGTGCTAGTAGCAGGGCGCAGTATTTT.

This clonotype showed up just a few times. Here the CDR3 DNA reads TGTGCCAGCAGTTTAGAGGCACTAGCGGTCACCGGGGAGCTGTTTTTT. Amino acids: CASSLEALAVTGELFF. The chain combines TRBV28 with TRBJ2-2, with 8 bases fitting TRBD2. Per the germline V gene, CDR1 is MDHEN and CDR2 is SYDVKM. CDR3 size: 16 residues. V dropped 2 bases and J dropped 4; count of bases not matched to a gene: 6.

This clonotype was seen a few times. The CDR3 reads CASSPNGGGTDTQYF. CDR3 sequence (DNA): TGTGCCAGCAGCCCGAACGGAGGGGGGACAGATACGCAGTATTTT. V and J are TRBV7-3 and TRBJ2-3, with D perhaps given as TRBD1 or TRBD2 (6 bases each). The germline V gene encodes CDR1 SGHTA and CDR2 FQGTGA. This CDR3 comprises 15 residues. Trimming pared 5 bases from V and 3 bases from J, leaving 15 bases between. Full variable domain (missing parts from reference TRBV7-3 and TRBJ2-3): GAGVSQTPSNKVTEKGKYVELRCDPISGHTALYWYRQSLGQGPEFLIYFQGTGAADDSGLPNDRFFAVRPEGSVSTLKIQRTERGDSAVYLCASSPNGGGTDTQYFGPGTRLTVL.

The V gene is TRBV28, the J gene TRBJ1-5, with D possibly matching TRBD1 (5 bases). The CDR3 totals 15 residues. Trimming took 1 base from V and 7 from J, leaving 14 bases between them. Germline values: CDR1 MDHEN, CDR2 SYDVKM. The CDR3 loop reads CASSLFRGPFQPQHF. CDR3 sequence (DNA): TGTGCCAGCAGTTTATTTAGGGGTCCCTTCCAGCCCCAGCATTTT.

This clonotype has ten or more counts. The chain recombines TRBV9 with TRBJ1-1; D possibly corresponds to TRBD1 (6 bases). Trimming shortened V by 0 bases and J by 5 bases, and 14 bases separated the two germline ends. The CDR3 is 15 amino acids. Per germline, CDR1 SGDLS and CDR2 YYNGEE. CDR3 bases: TGTGCCAGCAGCGTAGACCAGGGGTACGGGACTGAAGCTTTCTTT. It encodes CASSVDQGYGTEAFF.

A few counts support this clonotype. The CDR3 region has the DNA TGCAGCGTTGGAGTAATCGCTAGCACAGATACGCAGTATTTT. This encodes CSVGVIASTDTQYF. This sequence joins TRBV29-1 and TRBJ2-3; no clear D. Germline CDR1 and CDR2: SQVTM and ANQGSEA. This CDR3 has 14 amino acids. Trimming removed 4 bases from V and 0 bases from J, with 11 bases in between.

The V and J genes are TRBV27 and TRBJ2-1; tentatively, D is TRBD2 (5 bases). Between the trimmed V and J ends, which lost 8 bases and 7 bases, there was a span of 24 bases. Germline CDR1 is MNHEY and CDR2 is SMNVEV (reference sequence). The CDR3 extends over 16 amino acids. In nucleotides, the CDR3 is TGTGCCAGCCGACTGGGGTGGGCGGGCCCTCGGAATGAGCAGTTCTTC. It encodes CASRLGWAGPRNEQFF.

This clonotype was detected only a few times. The chain recombines TRBV20-1 with TRBJ2-7, with TRBD2 matching 13 bases. Germline V gene data show CDR1 as DFQATT and CDR2 as SNEGSKA (reference sequence). Trimming took 8 bases from V and 5 from J; bases not matched to a gene: 6. The CDR3 runs 13 residues. The CDR3 DNA reads TGCAGTTATCCGGGACTAGCGGGACACGAGCAGTACTTC. Translating it yields CSYPGLAGHEQYF.

The chain couples TRBV10-3 to TRBJ1-1, with D unclear. The CDR3 extends over 12 amino acids. Trimming removed 0 bases at V and 7 bases at J, with 6 bases between. Germline V gene lookup returns CDR1 ENHRY and CDR2 SYGVKD. The CDR3 DNA reads TGTGCCATCAGTGAGTCGCAAGGTGAAGCTTTCTTT. This translates into CAISESQGEAFF.

The chain carries TRBV29-1 and TRBJ2-7; 7 nucleotides line up with TRBD2. This CDR3 has 14 residues. Germline-derived CDR1 and CDR2 are SQVTM and ANQGSEA. Trimming at V came to 4 bases and at J to 3 bases, leaving 9 bases not matched to a gene. CDR3 DNA sequence: TGCAGCGTTGCTGGGGAGCCTAGCGGCTACGAGCAGTACTTC. It yields the protein CSVAGEPSGYEQYF.

This clonotype showed up many times. J is TRBJ1-4 and V is TRBV6-5; TRBD1 matches 9 bases. Germline CDR1 is MNHEY and CDR2 is SVGAGI. V was clipped by 4 bases and J by 7 bases; unmatched bases: 7. This CDR3 region has 15 residues. CDR3 sequence reads: CASSLTGGAGEKLFF. DNA for the CDR3: TGTGCCAGCAGTTTGACAGGGGGAGCGGGTGAAAAACTGTTTTTT.

There are many counts of this clonotype. V and J are TRBV3-1 and TRBJ1-5, with 9 bases identical to TRBD1. Looked up from germline, CDR1 is LGHDT and CDR2 is YNNKEL (reference sequence). The V and J ends lost 1 base and 2 bases, in that order; junction bases with no gene match: 3. The length of the CDR3 is 16 residues. DNA of the CDR3: TGTGCCAGCAGCCAAGGGAGGACAGGGGGCAATCAGCCCCAGCATTTT. It translates to CASSQGRTGGNQPQHF.